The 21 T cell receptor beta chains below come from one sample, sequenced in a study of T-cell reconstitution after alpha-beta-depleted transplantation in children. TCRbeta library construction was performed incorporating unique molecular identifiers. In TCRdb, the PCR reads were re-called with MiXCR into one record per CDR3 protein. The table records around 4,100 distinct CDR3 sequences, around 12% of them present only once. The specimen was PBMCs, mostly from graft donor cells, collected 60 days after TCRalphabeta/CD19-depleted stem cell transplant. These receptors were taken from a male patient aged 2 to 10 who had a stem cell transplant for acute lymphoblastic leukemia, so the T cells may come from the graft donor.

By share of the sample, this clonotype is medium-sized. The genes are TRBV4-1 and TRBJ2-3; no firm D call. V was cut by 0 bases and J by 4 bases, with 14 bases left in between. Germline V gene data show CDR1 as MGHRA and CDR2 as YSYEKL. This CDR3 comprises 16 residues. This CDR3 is CASSQDLIDWSDTQYF. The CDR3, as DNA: TGCGCCAGCAGCCAAGATTTAATAGATTGGTCAGATACGCAGTATTTT.

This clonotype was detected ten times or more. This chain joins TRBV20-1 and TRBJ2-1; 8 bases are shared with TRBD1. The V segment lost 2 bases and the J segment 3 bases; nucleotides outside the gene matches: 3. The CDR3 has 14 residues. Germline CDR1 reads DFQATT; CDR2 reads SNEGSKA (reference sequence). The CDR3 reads CSARPGTGYNEQFF. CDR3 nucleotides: TGCAGTGCTAGACCCGGGACAGGCTACAATGAGCAGTTCTTC.

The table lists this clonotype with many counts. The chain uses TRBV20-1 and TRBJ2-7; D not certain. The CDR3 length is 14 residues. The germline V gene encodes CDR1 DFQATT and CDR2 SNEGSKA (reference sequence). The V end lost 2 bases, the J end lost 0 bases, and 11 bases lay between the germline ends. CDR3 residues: CSARHQVSSYEQYF. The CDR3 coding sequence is TGCAGTGCTAGACACCAAGTGAGCTCCTACGAGCAGTACTTC.

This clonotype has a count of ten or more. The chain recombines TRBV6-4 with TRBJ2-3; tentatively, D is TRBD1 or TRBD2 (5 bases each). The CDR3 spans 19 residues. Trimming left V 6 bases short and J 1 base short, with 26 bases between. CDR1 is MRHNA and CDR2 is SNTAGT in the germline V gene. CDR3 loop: CASRSTRDVFLKGTDTQYF. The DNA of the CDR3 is TGTGCCAGCAGATCAACCCGGGACGTCTTCCTGAAGGGCACAGATACGCAGTATTTT.

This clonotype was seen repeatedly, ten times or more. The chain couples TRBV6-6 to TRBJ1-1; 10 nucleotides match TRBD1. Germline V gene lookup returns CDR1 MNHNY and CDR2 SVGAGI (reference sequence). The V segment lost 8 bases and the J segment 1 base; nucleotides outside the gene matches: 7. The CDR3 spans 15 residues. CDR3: CASLRQGATNTEAFF. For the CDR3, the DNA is TGTGCCAGCCTCCGACAGGGGGCGACGAACACTGAAGCTTTCTTT.

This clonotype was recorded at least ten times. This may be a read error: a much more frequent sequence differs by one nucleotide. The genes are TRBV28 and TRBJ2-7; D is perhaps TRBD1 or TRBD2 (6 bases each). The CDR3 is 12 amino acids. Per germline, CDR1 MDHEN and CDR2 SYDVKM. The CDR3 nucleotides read TGTGCCAGCAGGGGGGGCGTCTACGAGCTGTACTTC. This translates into CASRGGVYELYF.

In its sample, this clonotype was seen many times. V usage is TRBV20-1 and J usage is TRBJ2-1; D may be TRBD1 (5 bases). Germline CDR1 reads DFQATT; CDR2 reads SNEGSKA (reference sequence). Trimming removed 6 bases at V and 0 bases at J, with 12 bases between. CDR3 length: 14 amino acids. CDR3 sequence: CSAKGQSSYNEQFF. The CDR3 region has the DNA TGCAGTGCGAAGGGGCAAAGCTCCTACAATGAGCAGTTCTTC.

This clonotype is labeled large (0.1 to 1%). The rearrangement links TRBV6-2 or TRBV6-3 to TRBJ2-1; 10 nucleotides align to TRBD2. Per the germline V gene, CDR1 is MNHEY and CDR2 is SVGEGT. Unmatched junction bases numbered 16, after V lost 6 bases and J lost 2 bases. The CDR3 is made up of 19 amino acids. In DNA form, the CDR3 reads TGTGCCAGCAGGCCTAGACTAGCGGGCCTCGTCGGTCCCTACAATGAGCAGTTCTTC. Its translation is CASRPRLAGLVGPYNEQFF.

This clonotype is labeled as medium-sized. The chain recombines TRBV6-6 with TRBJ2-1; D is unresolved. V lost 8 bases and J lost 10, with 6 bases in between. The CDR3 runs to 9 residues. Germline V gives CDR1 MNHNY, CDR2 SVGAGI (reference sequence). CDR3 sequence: CASGVEQFF. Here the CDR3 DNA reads TGTGCCAGCGGGGTCGAGCAGTTCTTC.

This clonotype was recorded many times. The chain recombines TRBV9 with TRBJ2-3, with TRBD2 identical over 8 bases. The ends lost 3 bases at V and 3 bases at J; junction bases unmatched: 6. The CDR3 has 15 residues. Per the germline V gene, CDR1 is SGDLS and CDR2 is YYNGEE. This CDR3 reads CASSGPGGPTDTQYF. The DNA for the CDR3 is TGTGCCAGCAGCGGCCCGGGGGGGCCAACAGATACGCAGTATTTT.

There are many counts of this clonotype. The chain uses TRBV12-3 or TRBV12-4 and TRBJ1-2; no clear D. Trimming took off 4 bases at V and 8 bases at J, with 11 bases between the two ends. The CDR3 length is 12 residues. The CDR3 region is CASSSDWEGYTF. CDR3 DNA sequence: TGTGCCAGCAGTTCCGACTGGGAGGGCTACACCTTC.

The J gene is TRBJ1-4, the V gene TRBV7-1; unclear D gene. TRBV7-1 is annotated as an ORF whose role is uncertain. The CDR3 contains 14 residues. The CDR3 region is CANSSRVVTEKLFF. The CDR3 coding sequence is TGTGCGAACAGCTCCCGGGTGGTCACCGAAAAACTGTTTTTT.

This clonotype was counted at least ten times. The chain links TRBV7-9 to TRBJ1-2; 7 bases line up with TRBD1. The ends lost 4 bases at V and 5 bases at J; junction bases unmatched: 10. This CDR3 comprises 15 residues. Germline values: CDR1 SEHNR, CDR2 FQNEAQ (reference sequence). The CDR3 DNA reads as TGTGCCAGCAGCTACAGAGGTGCAGGGGGTTATGGCTACACCTTC. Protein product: CASSYRGAGGYGYTF.

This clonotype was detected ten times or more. CDR3 coding DNA: TGTGCCAGCAGCTCCCGAGGAAGTCGGTACAATGAGCAGTTCTTC. Translating gives CASSSRGSRYNEQFF. This rearrangement joins TRBV7-9 to TRBJ2-1; the D is unclear. CDR3 length equals 15 residues. CDR1 and CDR2 from the germline V gene are SEHNR and FQNEAQ (reference sequence). V gave up 4 bases and J gave up 4 bases, with 14 bases separating them. The full variable domain, with the rest looked up from reference TRBV7-9 and TRBJ2-1, is DTGVSQNPRHKITKRGQNVTFRCDPISEHNRLYWYRQTLGQGPEFLTYFQNEAQLEKSRLLSDRFSAERPKGSFSTLEIQRTEQGDSAMYLCASSSRGSRYNEQFFGPGTRLTVL.

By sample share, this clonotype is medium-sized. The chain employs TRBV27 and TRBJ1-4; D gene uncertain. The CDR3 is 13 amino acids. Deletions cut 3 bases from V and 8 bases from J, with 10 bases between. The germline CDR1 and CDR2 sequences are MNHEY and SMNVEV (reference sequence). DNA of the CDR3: TGTGCCAGCAGTTTTGAGGGTGACGAAAAACTGTTTTTT. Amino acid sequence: CASSFEGDEKLFF.

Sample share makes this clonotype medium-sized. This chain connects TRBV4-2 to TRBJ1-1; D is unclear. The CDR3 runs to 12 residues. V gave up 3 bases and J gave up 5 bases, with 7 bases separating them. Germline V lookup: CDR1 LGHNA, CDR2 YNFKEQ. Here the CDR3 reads CASSQAQTEAFF. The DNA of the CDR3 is TGTGCCAGCAGCCAGGCCCAAACTGAAGCTTTCTTT.

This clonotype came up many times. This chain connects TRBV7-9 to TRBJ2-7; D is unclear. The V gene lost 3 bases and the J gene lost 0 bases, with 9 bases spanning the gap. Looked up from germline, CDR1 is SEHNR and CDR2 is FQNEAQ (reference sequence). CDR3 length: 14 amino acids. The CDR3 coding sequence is TGTGCCAGCAGCTTCTACTCGATCTCCTACGAGCAGTACTTC. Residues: CASSFYSISYEQYF. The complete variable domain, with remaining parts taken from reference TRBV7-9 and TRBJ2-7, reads DTGVSQNPRHKITKRGQNVTFRCDPISEHNRLYWYRQTLGQGPEFLTYFQNEAQLEKSRLLSDRFSAERPKGSFSTLEIQRTEQGDSAMYLCASSFYSISYEQYFGPGTRLTVT.

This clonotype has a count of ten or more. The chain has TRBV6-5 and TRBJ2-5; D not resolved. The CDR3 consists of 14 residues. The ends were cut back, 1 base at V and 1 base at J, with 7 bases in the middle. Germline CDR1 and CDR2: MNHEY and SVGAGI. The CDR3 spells CASSYWGFQETQYF. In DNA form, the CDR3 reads TGTGCCAGCAGTTACTGGGGATTCCAAGAGACCCAGTACTTC.

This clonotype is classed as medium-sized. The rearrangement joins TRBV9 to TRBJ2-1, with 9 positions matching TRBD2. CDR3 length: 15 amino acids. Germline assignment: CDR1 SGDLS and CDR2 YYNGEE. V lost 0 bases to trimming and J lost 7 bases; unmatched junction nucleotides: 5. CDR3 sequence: CASSVGSGRTNEQFF. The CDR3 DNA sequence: TGTGCCAGCAGCGTAGGTAGCGGGAGAACGAATGAGCAGTTCTTC.

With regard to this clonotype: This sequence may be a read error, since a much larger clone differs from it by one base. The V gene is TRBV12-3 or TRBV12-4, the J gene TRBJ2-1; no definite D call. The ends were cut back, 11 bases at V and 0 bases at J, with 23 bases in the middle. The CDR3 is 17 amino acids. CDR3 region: CALSGPSYPSSYNEQFF. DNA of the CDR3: TGTGCCCTCTCAGGACCTTCTTACCCGAGCTCCTACAATGAGCAGTTCTTC.

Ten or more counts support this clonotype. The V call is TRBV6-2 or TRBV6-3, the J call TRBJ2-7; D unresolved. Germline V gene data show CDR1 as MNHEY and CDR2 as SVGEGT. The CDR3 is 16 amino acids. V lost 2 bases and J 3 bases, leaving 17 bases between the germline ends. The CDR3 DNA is TGTGCCAGCAGTTACCATCGGACCGAAGGGTACTACGAGCAGTACTTC. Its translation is CASSYHRTEGYYEQYF.